Shown below are 15 T cell receptor beta chains from a single sample sequenced in a study of blood T cells in healthy people across ages. Primers used in a second PCR of about 6 to 12 cycles were a sample-barcoded 5' primer and a J-beta primer mix. MiXCR, applied by TCRdb to the 5' RACE reads, yields one record per CDR3 protein. The table lists roughly 800,000 distinct CDR3 sequences, 58% of them singletons. What was sequenced was blood. The receptors derive from a man aged 25 to 40 in good health.

This sequence joins TRBV27 and TRBJ1-5; the D gene is possibly TRBD1 (6 bases). Deletions cut 6 bases from V and 0 bases from J, with 15 bases between. CDR3 length equals 16 residues. CDR1 MNHEY and CDR2 SMNVEV come from the germline V gene (reference sequence). The CDR3 DNA reads as TGTGCCAGCAGCCGTAAGGCAGGGGATAGCAATCAGCCCCAGCATTTT. It specifies CASSRKAGDSNQPQHF.

CDR3 protein: CASSPRENEGDEQFF. CDR3 nucleotides: TGTGCCAGCTCACCACGGGAAAACGAGGGCGATGAGCAGTTCTTC. The V call is TRBV18, the J call TRBJ2-1; maybe TRBD2 (5 bases). V lost 1 base and J lost 8, with 15 bases in between. Per the germline V gene, CDR1 is KGHSH and CDR2 is LQKENI. The CDR3 has 15 amino acids.

The rearrangement joins TRBV4-3 to TRBJ2-1, with 7 bases that match TRBD2. This CDR3 comprises 15 residues. Trimming cost V 1 base and J 8 bases; bases outside gene matches: 8. Germline CDR1 is LGHNA and CDR2 is YSLEER. The CDR3 is CASSQVRGRVYEQFF. CDR3 coding DNA: TGCGCCAGCAGCCAAGTTCGAGGGAGGGTTTATGAGCAGTTCTTC.

This sequence joins TRBV24-1 and TRBJ2-4; D is perhaps TRBD2 (5 bases). V lost 0 bases and J lost 9, with 5 bases in between. There are 12 residues in the CDR3. CDR1 KGHDR and CDR2 SFDVKD come from the germline V gene. CDR3 residues: CATSDLAGIQYF. DNA of the CDR3: TGTGCCACCAGTGATTTGGCGGGCATTCAGTACTTC.

The chain combines TRBV9 with TRBJ2-1, with 8 bases fitting TRBD2. Germline values: CDR1 SGDLS, CDR2 YYNGEE. J was trimmed by 9 bases and V by 4 bases; bases with no gene match: 3. The CDR3 extends over 12 amino acids. CDR3 amino acids: CASSSAGGEQFF. The CDR3, as DNA: TGTGCCAGCAGCTCCGCGGGGGGTGAGCAGTTCTTC.

The rearrangement joins TRBV27 to TRBJ2-5, with TRBD1 matching over 9 bases. The CDR3 extends over 16 amino acids. CDR1 is MNHEY and CDR2 is SMNVEV in the germline V gene (reference sequence). The V gene end was trimmed by 6 bases and the J gene end by 2 bases; junction bases not matched to a gene: 10. CDR3: CASSRSGTGFQETQYF. Written as DNA, the CDR3 is TGTGCCAGCAGCCGGAGCGGGACAGGGTTTCAAGAGACCCAGTACTTC.

This chain uses TRBV5-1 with TRBJ2-7; the D gene is possibly TRBD2 (5 bases). CDR1 is SGHRS, CDR2 YFSETQ, per germline. V gave up 2 bases and J gave up 5 bases, with 14 bases separating them. The CDR3 is 14 residues long. The CDR3 DNA reads as TGCGCCAGCAGCTTCACGACGGGGAACCACGAGCAGTACTTC. Translating gives CASSFTTGNHEQYF.

CDR3 in amino acids: CASSLRDSPYYEQYF. The CDR3 DNA follows: TGTGCCAGCAGTTTAAGGGACAGTCCCTACTACGAGCAGTACTTC. The chain couples TRBV12-3 or TRBV12-4 to TRBJ2-7, with 7 bases fitting TRBD1. The CDR3 covers 15 residues. Trimming removed 2 bases from V and 3 bases from J; junction bases left unmatched: 7.

J is TRBJ2-7 and V is TRBV5-1; 8 nucleotides line up with TRBD1. V was pared by 3 bases and J by 6 bases, with 5 bases of the junction left unmatched. The germline V gene encodes CDR1 SGHRS and CDR2 YFSETQ. The CDR3 covers 13 residues. As DNA, the CDR3 is TGCGCCAGCAGCTCCGACAGGGGACGCGAGCAGTACTTC. Amino acid sequence: CASSSDRGREQYF.

The V gene is TRBV4-1, the J gene TRBJ1-1; unclear D gene. Germline V gene lookup returns CDR1 MGHRA and CDR2 YSYEKL. This CDR3 comprises 14 residues. Trimming left V 2 bases short and J 10 bases short, with 17 bases between. The DNA of the CDR3 is TGCGCCAGCAGCCAACTCGAAACGGCGAGTGGAGCTTTCTTT. It yields the protein CASSQLETASGAFF.

This clonotype turned up a few times. This rearrangement joins TRBV11-3 to TRBJ2-5; no firm D call. V was clipped by 5 bases and J by 5 bases, with 15 bases between them. This CDR3 is built from 14 residues. Per the germline V gene, CDR1 is SGHNT and CDR2 is YENEEA. In DNA, the CDR3 is TGTGCCAGCAGCCCCCCGGACGAGATGGAGACCCAGTACTTC. The encoded protein is CASSPPDEMETQYF.

The genes are TRBV6-5 and TRBJ2-1; D unclear. V was cut by 7 bases and J by 6 bases, with 10 bases left in between. The CDR3 has 12 residues. Germline V gives CDR1 MNHEY, CDR2 SVGAGI. The chain's CDR3 is CASTGIGNEQFF. The CDR3 coding sequence is TGTGCCAGCACTGGGATCGGCAATGAGCAGTTCTTC.

The chain is built from TRBV20-1 and TRBJ2-4, with 8 bases lining up with TRBD2. The trim removed 0 bases at V and 8 bases at J, leaving 9 bases unmatched. The CDR3 runs 15 residues. Germline assignment: CDR1 DFQATT and CDR2 SNEGSKA (reference sequence). The DNA for the CDR3 is TGCAGTGCTAGAGAAGGCGGCAGCGGGAGAGACATTCAGTACTTC. Translated, it gives CSAREGGSGRDIQYF.

The CDR3 DNA follows: TGTGCCAGCAGTTACTCGGGAGCTAACTATGGCTACACCTTC. Residues: CASSYSGANYGYTF. J is TRBJ1-2 and V is TRBV6-5; D uncertain. The CDR3 has 14 residues. CDR1 is MNHEY and CDR2 is SVGAGI in the germline V gene. Trimming took off 0 bases at V and 0 bases at J, with 5 bases between the two ends.

This sequence joins TRBV9 and TRBJ2-7; D might be TRBD1 or TRBD2, each matching 5 bases. The germline V gene has CDR1 SGDLS and CDR2 YYNGEE. The CDR3 contains 14 residues. Trimming took off 4 bases at V and 2 bases at J, with 13 bases between the two ends. CDR3 bases: TGTGCCAGCAGCCCCGGGGACGGCCCCTACGAGCAGTACTTC. It yields the protein CASSPGDGPYEQYF.